This T cell receptor beta chain was sequenced in a study of blood T cell repertoires in COVID-19. Study details: Samples came from the United States, Italy and Spain, spanning acute and convalescent COVID-19. Sample material is recorded as cDNA or gDNA derived from T cells, B-cell-depleted T cells, or PBMCs.

The CDR3 extends over 15 amino acids. CDR1 is KGHSH, CDR2 LQKENI, per germline. V dropped 6 bases and J dropped 2; count of bases not matched to a gene: 8. In the original workflow: Amplified reference gene primers provided the basis for estimating nucleated cell counts. This table comes from immunoSEQ multiplex PCR, and its TCRdb copy is limited to in-frame clones, with some not included. The V and J calls and the clone size are those of that table, but D and trimming were determined from the DNA. The sample lists more than 85,000 clones; 65% to 85% were seen once. The V and J genes are TRBV18 and TRBJ2-7, with TRBD1 matching 9 bases. The receptor comes from a man at least 80 years old with active or convalescent COVID-19. Sequencing was done on a sample of peripheral blood. The CDR3, as DNA: TGTGCCAGCTCCCCGGGACAGGGAGGTCCCTACGAGCAGTACTTC. This encodes CASSPGQGGPYEQYF.